This entry features one TCR beta chain sequence. The target antigen is unknown. The data belong to a study of blood T cells in healthy people across ages. CDR3 size: 15 residues. Looked up from germline, CDR1 is SGHTA and CDR2 is FQGNSA. Healthy Caucasians from Russia aged about 6 to 90 served as donors. The study's findings and limits: Any changes in expanded clonotypes were possibly confounded, as donor CMV status remained unknown.

Primed by a sample-barcoded 5' primer and a J-beta primer mix, a second PCR proceeded for about 6 to 12 cycles. TCRdb re-analysed the 5' RACE reads in MiXCR, keeping a single row per CDR3 protein. The sample contains 550,000 to 600,000 distinct CDR3 sequences, about 45% of which appear only once. The sample taken for sequencing was blood. The clonotype originates from a man older than 75 in good health. V usage is TRBV7-2 and J usage is TRBJ2-1, with D hard to call. The DNA end is a closer match to TRBJ2-7, so the J assignment may be wrong. This CDR3 reads CASSPQRSSYNEQYF. The CDR3, as DNA: TGTGCCAGCAGCCCACAAAGGAGCTCCTACAATGAGCAGTACTTC.